Each of the 13 T cell receptor beta chains below was sequenced from the same sample in a study of T cells in Graves' hyperthyroidism and ophthalmopathy. Template material for amplifying TCR beta CDR3 regions consisted of RNA transcripts. HTBI primers drove first-round RT-PCR of the TCR CDR3. MiXCR was run by TCRdb on the multiplex PCR reads, yielding one entry per CDR3 protein. The sample consists of hundreds of thousands of distinct CDR3 sequences, approximately 42% of them appearing once. The sequenced sample consisted of peripheral blood or thyroid tissue (not recorded which). The receptors stem from an adult man with Graves' disease, either hyperthyroidism or ophthalmopathy (not recorded which).

V and J are TRBV7-8 and TRBJ1-5; 7 nucleotides align to TRBD1. V lost 5 bases, J lost 4 bases, and 5 bases stayed unmatched. This CDR3 is built from 14 residues. CDR1 is SGHVS, CDR2 FQNEAQ, per germline. The CDR3 DNA is TGTGCCAGCAGCATCACAGGGGTAAATCAGCCCCAGCATTTT. Translated: CASSITGVNQPQHF.

This clonotype was recorded a few times. The chain employs TRBV7-4 and TRBJ2-7; 7 positions agree with TRBD2. This CDR3 is built from 15 residues. V was clipped by 5 bases and J by 2 bases; unmatched bases: 9. The germline gives CDR1 SGHVT, CDR2 SQSDAQ. DNA of the CDR3: TGTGCCAGCAGCCAAGGGGCCGGGACTACCTACGAGCAGTACTTC. This sequence encodes CASSQGAGTTYEQYF. Full variable domain (outside the CDR3, taken from reference TRBV7-4 and TRBJ2-7): GAGVSQSPRYKVAKRGRDVALRCDSISGHVTLYWYRQTLGQGSEVLTYSQSDAQRDKSGRPSGRFSAERPERSVSTLKIQRTEQGDSAVYLCASSQGAGTTYEQYFGPGTRLTVT.

The chain uses TRBV20-1 and TRBJ1-2; D is perhaps TRBD1 (5 bases). Trimming removed 6 bases at V and 8 bases at J, with 16 bases between. The V gene's germline CDR1 is DFQATT and CDR2 SNEGSKA (reference sequence). The CDR3 is 12 residues long. The CDR3 region is CSADTGTRGYTF. The CDR3 nucleotides read TGCAGTGCCGATACCGGGACTCGGGGCTACACCTTC.

The rearrangement joins TRBV30 to TRBJ1-4; D is undetermined. The V and J ends lost 6 bases and 8 bases respectively, with 16 bases between them. This CDR3 region has 13 residues. Germline assignment: CDR1 GTSNPN and CDR2 SVGIG (reference sequence). For the CDR3, the DNA is TGTGCCTGCCCGTCGGACGGAGAAGAAAAACTGTTTTTT. Translating gives CACPSDGEEKLFF.

CDR3 DNA sequence: TGCAGCGTTCGTCAGCTCCGGGATGAAAAACTGTTTTTT. It encodes CSVRQLRDEKLFF. This chain joins TRBV29-1 and TRBJ1-4, with no clear D. In germline, CDR1 is SQVTM, CDR2 ANQGSEA. The CDR3 sequence is 13 residues long. V lost 5 bases and J 6 bases, leaving 13 bases between the germline ends.

This clonotype was counted many times. V and J are TRBV25-1 and TRBJ1-3; D gene unclear. The germline V and J ends were trimmed by 1 base and 3 bases, with 10 bases remaining between them. CDR1 is MGHDK, CDR2 SYGVNS, per germline. The CDR3 is 15 residues long. The CDR3 DNA reads TGTGCCAGCAGTGAATCTCTGGGAGGTGGAAACACCATATATTTT. Protein product: CASSESLGGGNTIYF.

This clonotype was counted ten times or more. This chain joins TRBV15 and TRBJ2-5; D not certain. The CDR3 length is 14 residues. Trimming took 0 bases from V and 4 from J, leaving 9 bases between them. Per the germline V gene, CDR1 is LNHNV and CDR2 is YYDKDF (reference sequence). CDR3 in amino acids: CATSRDLVSETQYF. DNA of the CDR3: TGTGCCACCAGCAGAGATCTTGTCTCAGAGACCCAGTACTTC.

This clonotype was picked up many times. In nucleotides, the CDR3 is TGTGCCAGTACCGTCGCGACCAGTCGGCAGGGGGCTGGCGGCTACACCTTC. Residues: CASTVATSRQGAGGYTF. V usage is TRBV19 and J usage is TRBJ1-2; TRBD1 agrees at 8 bases. The CDR3 is made up of 17 amino acids. Germline loops: CDR1 LNHDA, CDR2 SQIVND (reference sequence). Trimming took 7 bases from V and 8 from J; bases not matched to a gene: 21.

The chain joins TRBV10-3 to TRBJ2-5; D may be TRBD1 or TRBD2 (5 bases each). The germline V gene encodes CDR1 ENHRY and CDR2 SYGVKD. The CDR3 runs 14 residues. The V end was cut by 4 bases, the J end by 7 bases, with 16 bases between. The CDR3 is CAISVTGIRGTQYF. The CDR3 nucleotides are TGTGCCATCAGTGTGACCGGGATTAGGGGGACCCAGTACTTC.

As to this clonotype: It is likely a read error, because the conserved phenylalanine at the end of the CDR3 is missing. It is unclear where the CDR3 begins or ends on the DNA, so no DNA is shown, and the CDR3 is as TCRdb lists it. The V gene is TRBV20-1, the J gene TRBJ2-5; TRBD2 is taken as the D call from the table, unchecked against the DNA. 14 amino acids form the CDR3, both terminal residues included. Per germline, CDR1 DFQATT and CDR2 SNEGSKA (reference sequence). CDR3 protein: CSTGGESYGYTFGS.

This clonotype was seen repeatedly, ten times or more. This chain joins TRBV6-6 and TRBJ1-6; 10 nucleotides line up with TRBD1. The germline gives CDR1 MNHNY, CDR2 SVGAGI (reference sequence). With V trimmed by 2 bases and J by 8 bases, 0 bases remained unmatched. The CDR3 loop spans 14 amino acids. The CDR3: CASSYGQGDSPLHF. For the CDR3, the DNA is TGTGCCAGCAGTTACGGACAGGGGGATTCACCCCTCCACTTT.

This sequence joins TRBV2 and TRBJ1-3; D uncertain. Trimming removed 7 bases at V and 0 bases at J, with 16 bases between. The CDR3 runs 16 residues. CDR1 and CDR2 (germline): SNHLY, FYNNEI. CDR3 DNA sequence: TGTGCCAGCAACCCGGACTTTCTCCTCTCTGGAAACACCATATATTTT. This encodes CASNPDFLLSGNTIYF.

This clonotype showed up just a few times. The V and J genes are TRBV11-2 and TRBJ1-2; 7 bases match TRBD1. J gave up 2 bases and V 4 bases, and 7 bases lay outside the gene matches. The CDR3 loop spans 15 amino acids. Germline CDR1 reads SGHAT; CDR2 reads FQNNGV. DNA of the CDR3: TGTGCCAGCAGCTCAACCGGGACAGCGAACTATGGCTACACCTTC. Encoded protein: CASSSTGTANYGYTF.